One and the same sample provided the 24 T cell receptor beta chains below, sequenced in a study of metastatic and nonmetastatic thyroid tumors (dated by TCRdb to the early 2020s). No patient had received any treatment before thyroid surgery. Libraries came from PCR. Sequenced on an Illumina HiSeq 4000. In TCRdb, the public reads were trimmed at Q25 with fastp and aligned with MiXCR, with productive beta chains retained. In all, the sample holds more than 25,000 clones, and roughly a tenth of those were seen once. The ten largest make up about a sixth of the sample. The material sequenced was blood. The receptor set was obtained from a female donor with papillary thyroid cancer or a benign thyroid nodule (not recorded which). Some clones in this sample may be carry-over from other donors' samples.

This clone showed up many times. This chain links TRBV11-3 with TRBJ1-1; D is undetermined. Germline V CDR1 and CDR2: SGHNT, YENEEA. V was trimmed by 2 bases and J by 3 bases, leaving 10 bases between them. This CDR3 has 14 amino acids. The CDR3 region is CASSLRQSHTEAFF. The CDR3, as DNA: TGTGCCAGCAGCTTACGTCAGTCTCACACTGAAGCTTTCTTT.

By share, this clone ranks as medium-sized. The chain combines TRBV6-1 with TRBJ1-2; TRBD1 matches at 7 bases. The CDR3 consists of 14 residues. CDR1 and CDR2 from the germline V gene are MNHNS and SASEGT. V lost 4 bases to trimming and J lost 4 bases; unmatched junction nucleotides: 6. The CDR3 bases are TGTGCCAGCAGTGCGACAGGGTTAAGCTATGGCTACACCTTC. Translating it yields CASSATGLSYGYTF.

For this clone: Because it lacks the conserved phenylalanine or tryptophan at the end, this CDR3 is likely a read error. The DNA of the CDR3 is TGTGCCAGCATCTTAAGGCTAGAAAGCACTGAAGCTTTCTCT. It translates to CASILRLESTEAFS. The chain combines TRBV11-3 with TRBJ1-1, with unresolved D. The CDR3 spans 14 residues. Germline CDR1 SGHNT, CDR2 YENEEA.

Many counts were recorded for this clone. The gene calls are TRBV11-3 and TRBJ2-3, with TRBD2 as a possible D gene (5 bases). Trimming pared 3 bases from V and 2 bases from J, leaving 15 bases between. CDR1 is SGHNT and CDR2 is YENEEA in the germline V gene. This CDR3 is 16 amino acids long. CDR3 loop: CASSFFEMEDTDTQYF. The DNA of the CDR3 is TGTGCCAGCAGCTTTTTTGAAATGGAGGACACAGATACGCAGTATTTT. Supplemented by reference TRBV11-3 and TRBJ2-3, the full variable domain reads EAGVVQSPRYKIIEKKQPVAFWCNPISGHNTLYWYLQNLGQGPELLIRYENEEAVDDSQLPKDRFSAERLKGVDSTLKIQPAELGDSAVYLCASSFFEMEDTDTQYFGPGTRLTVL.

This clone has only a few counts. The chain is built from TRBV3-1 and TRBJ1-1; the match to TRBD1 covers 8 bases. This CDR3 is built from 15 residues. Germline V gene data show CDR1 as LGHDT and CDR2 as YNNKEL (reference sequence). J lost 3 bases, V lost 4 bases, and 7 bases had no gene match. The chain's CDR3 is CASSPRTGSDTEAFF. In DNA, the CDR3 is TGTGCCAGCAGCCCGAGGACAGGGTCAGACACTGAAGCTTTCTTT. The entire variable domain, with the rest obtained from reference TRBV3-1 and TRBJ1-1, is as follows: DTAVSQTPKYLVTQMGNDKSIKCEQNLGHDTMYWYKQDSKKFLKIMFSYNNKELIINETVPNRFSPKSPDKAHLNLHINSLELGDSAVYFCASSPRTGSDTEAFFGQGTRLTVV.

Many counts were recorded for this clone. This chain uses TRBV11-2 with TRBJ1-5; D ambiguous. Germline CDR1 SGHAT, CDR2 FQNNGV. This CDR3 has 15 residues. Trimming cost V 5 bases and J 5 bases, with 16 bases left between them. For the CDR3, the DNA is TGTGCCAGCAGCCCGTCAGTCGGGGAAGATCAGCCCCAGCATTTT. Protein product: CASSPSVGEDQPQHF.

Many counts were recorded for this clone. The V and J genes are TRBV28 and TRBJ1-1; 7 bases line up with TRBD1. Germline lookup yields CDR1 MDHEN and CDR2 SYDVKM. The CDR3 totals 14 residues. Losses at the gene ends were 6 bases for V and 2 bases for J; bases not matched to a gene: 6. The CDR3 protein is CASSPGGPNTEAFF. The CDR3 region has the DNA TGTGCCAGCAGCCCAGGGGGACCAAACACTGAAGCTTTCTTT.

This clone occurred many times. The chain recombines TRBV6-1 with TRBJ1-1, with D tentatively TRBD1 (6 bases). The CDR3 consists of 15 residues. Trimming cost V 6 bases and J 0 bases, with 14 bases left between them. The germline gives CDR1 MNHNS, CDR2 SASEGT. CDR3: CASRKLDSMNTEAFF. The CDR3 coding sequence is TGTGCCAGCAGAAAACTGGACAGCATGAACACTGAAGCTTTCTTT.

This clone is a singleton in its sample. The CDR3 ends on some other residue instead of the conserved phenylalanine or tryptophan, so this is likely a read error. The DNA is omitted, as the CDR3 cannot be located on it reliably, and the CDR3 follows TCRdb's listing. The chain links TRBV4-3 to TRBJ1-1; TRBD1 is taken as the D call from the table, unchecked against the DNA. The CDR3 is 14 amino acids long, termini counted. Germline V CDR1 and CDR2: LGHNA, YSLEER. CDR3 sequence reads: CASSQRDGDTEALV.

This clone turned up a few times. V gene TRBV19 combines with J gene TRBJ1-2; 10 nucleotides agree with TRBD1. Germline assignment: CDR1 LNHDA and CDR2 SQIVND (reference sequence). V gave up 7 bases and J gave up 4 bases; unmatched junction bases: 6. This CDR3 is built from 14 residues. The CDR3: CASTRDRGLYGYTF. For the CDR3, the DNA is TGTGCCAGTACGCGGGACAGGGGACTCTATGGCTACACCTTC.

This clone has ten or more counts. This chain joins TRBV28 and TRBJ2-7, with TRBD1 matching 8 bases. Germline V gene lookup returns CDR1 MDHEN and CDR2 SYDVKM. This CDR3 contains 14 residues. Germline trimming cut 6 bases from V and 2 bases from J; bases unmatched to any gene: 6. This CDR3 reads CASSSKQGAYEQYF. The CDR3 DNA sequence: TGTGCCAGCAGCTCTAAACAGGGGGCCTACGAGCAGTACTTC. Combining the CDR3 with reference TRBV28 and TRBJ2-7 gives the whole variable domain DVKVTQSSRYLVKRTGEKVFLECVQDMDHENMFWYRQDPGLGLRLIYFSYDVKMKEKGDIPEGYSVSREKKERFSLILESASTNQTSMYLCASSSKQGAYEQYFGPGTRLTVT.

This clone occurred many times. The rearrangement uses TRBV2 and TRBJ1-2, with 10 bases identical to TRBD1. V was clipped by 3 bases and J by 4 bases; unmatched bases: 5. The CDR3 length is 15 residues. CDR1 is SNHLY, CDR2 FYNNEI, per germline. In DNA form, the CDR3 reads TGTGCCAGCAGTGACCCTGGGGACAGGGGCTATGGCTACACCTTC. As protein: CASSDPGDRGYGYTF.

The sample holds many counts of this clone. This sequence joins TRBV12-3 or TRBV12-4 and TRBJ1-1; D unresolved. The V gene lost 4 bases and the J gene lost 9 bases, with 12 bases spanning the gap. CDR3 size: 12 residues. The CDR3 spells CASSSGERKAFF. In nucleotides, the CDR3 is TGTGCCAGCAGTTCCGGGGAGAGAAAAGCTTTCTTT.

By sample share, this clone is medium-sized. The V call is TRBV12-3 or TRBV12-4, the J call TRBJ1-2; unclear D gene. With 4 bases removed from V and 3 bases from J, the gap between germline ends came to 6 bases. This CDR3 region has 12 residues. CDR3 in amino acids: CASSYSDYGYTF. The DNA for the CDR3 is TGTGCCAGCAGTTACTCCGACTATGGCTACACCTTC.

This clone was found many times. J is TRBJ2-7 and V is TRBV20-1; 7 bases align to TRBD2. The trim removed 6 bases at V and 2 bases at J, leaving 4 bases unmatched. Germline V gene data show CDR1 as DFQATT and CDR2 as SNEGSKA (reference sequence). The CDR3 spans 12 residues. The CDR3 DNA follows: TGCAGTGCCGGGGAGGGGCCCTACGAGCAGTACTTC. Translated: CSAGEGPYEQYF.

Many counts were recorded for this clone. V usage is TRBV28 and J usage is TRBJ1-5; tentatively, D is TRBD1 (5 bases). Germline V CDR1 and CDR2: MDHEN, SYDVKM. Trimming left V 8 bases short and J 1 base short, with 12 bases between. CDR3 size: 14 residues. The CDR3, as DNA: TGTGCCAGCGGGGGGGGGGTGAGCAATCAGCCCCAGCATTTT. This encodes CASGGGVSNQPQHF.

This clone has ten or more counts. The chain combines TRBV6-1 with TRBJ2-1; the match to TRBD2 covers 10 bases. The CDR3 is 14 residues long. V dropped 4 bases and J dropped 10; count of bases not matched to a gene: 7. Germline lookup yields CDR1 MNHNS and CDR2 SASEGT. CDR3 amino acids: CASSVASGGREQFF. The CDR3 nucleotides are TGTGCCAGCAGTGTTGCTAGCGGGGGAAGGGAGCAGTTCTTC.

The chain uses TRBV5-1 and TRBJ1-3; unclear D gene. The CDR3 consists of 15 residues. Germline V lookup: CDR1 SGHRS, CDR2 YFSETQ. The V and J ends lost 1 base and 0 bases respectively, with 8 bases between them. In DNA form, the CDR3 reads TGCGCCAGCAGCTTGCAACCGAGCTCTGGAAACACCATATATTTT. Amino acid sequence: CASSLQPSSGNTIYF.

This clone occurred a few times. The rearrangement links TRBV10-1 to TRBJ2-3, with D possibly called TRBD1 or TRBD2 (5 bases each). V shed 6 bases and J shed 1 base, with 8 bases lying between them. Germline CDR1 reads WNHNN; CDR2 reads SYGVQD (reference sequence). CDR3 length: 13 amino acids. CDR3 sequence (DNA): TGCGCCAGCAGGAGAGGGGGCACAGATACGCAGTATTTT. Its translation is CASRRGGTDTQYF.

This chain uses TRBV9 with TRBJ2-5; 9 bases are shared with TRBD2. The CDR3 loop spans 15 amino acids. The ends lost 4 bases at V and 2 bases at J; junction bases unmatched: 6. Per germline, CDR1 SGDLS and CDR2 YYNGEE. CDR3 in amino acids: CASSSWTSVQETQYF. The DNA for the CDR3 is TGTGCCAGCAGCTCCTGGACTAGCGTTCAAGAGACCCAGTACTTC.

This chain joins TRBV19 and TRBJ1-5; D is unclear. This CDR3 has 14 residues. V lost 5 bases and J 0 bases, leaving 8 bases between the germline ends. Germline-derived CDR1 and CDR2 are LNHDA and SQIVND (reference sequence). The CDR3 nucleotides are TGTGCCAGTAGTCTTGATTATAGCAATCAGCCCCAGCATTTT. Amino acid sequence: CASSLDYSNQPQHF.

This clone has ten or more counts. The V gene is TRBV4-2, the J gene TRBJ2-3; D not resolved. V was cut by 2 bases and J by 6 bases, with 9 bases left in between. Looked up from germline, CDR1 is LGHNA and CDR2 is YNFKEQ. CDR3 size: 13 residues. This CDR3 reads CASSQSTRDTQYF. CDR3 coding DNA: TGTGCCAGCAGCCAATCCACACGGGATACGCAGTATTTT.

This clone has at least ten counts. This may arise from a read error, as a much more abundant clone is one base away. This sequence joins TRBV6-4 and TRBJ2-3; D unclear. The CDR3 length is 13 residues. V dropped 0 bases and J dropped 2 bases, with 3 bases sitting between them. Germline V gene sequence: CDR1 MRHNA, CDR2 SNTAGT. The CDR3 protein is CASSDSDTDTQYF. The CDR3 DNA reads TGTGCCAGCAGTGACTCCGACACAGATACGCAGTATTTT.

This clone was detected only once. V is TRBV7-9 and J is TRBJ2-7, with TRBD1 identical over 7 bases. The CDR3 is 15 residues long. Trimming took 1 base from V and 2 from J; bases not matched to a gene: 5. The germline V gene encodes CDR1 SEHNR and CDR2 FQNEAQ (reference sequence). This CDR3 is CASSLGGQAPYEQYF. In DNA, the CDR3 is TGTGCCAGCAGCTTAGGAGGACAGGCCCCCTACGAGCAGTACTTC.